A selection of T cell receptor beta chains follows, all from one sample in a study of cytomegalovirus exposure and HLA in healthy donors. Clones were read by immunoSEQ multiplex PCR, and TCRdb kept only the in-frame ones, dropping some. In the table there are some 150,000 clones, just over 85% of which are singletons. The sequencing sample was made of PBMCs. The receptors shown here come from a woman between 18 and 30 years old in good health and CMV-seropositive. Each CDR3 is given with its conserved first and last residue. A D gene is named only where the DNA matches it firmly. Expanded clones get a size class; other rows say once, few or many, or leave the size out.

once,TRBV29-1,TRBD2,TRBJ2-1,CSVVPSGGAGYNEQFF,TGCAGCGTTGTACCCAGCGGGGGGGCTGGTTACAATGAGCAGTTCTTC
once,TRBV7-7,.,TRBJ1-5,CAALREQGEGAQHF,TGTGCTGCCCTGAGGGAACAGGGCGAGGGGGCCCAGCATTTT
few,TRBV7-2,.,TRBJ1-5,CASSLVRGAGEKPQHF,TGTGCCAGCAGCTTAGTTCGGGGGGCGGGAGAGAAGCCCCAGCATTTT
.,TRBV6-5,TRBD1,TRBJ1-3,CASSPDREVNTIYF,TGTGCCAGCAGCCCCGACAGGGAAGTCAACACCATATATTTT
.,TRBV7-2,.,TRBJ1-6,CASSLVGGLGSPLHF,TGTGCCAGCAGCTTAGTCGGGGGGCTTGGTTCACCCCTCCACTTT
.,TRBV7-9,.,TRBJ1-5,CTRSNQPQHF,TGCACGCGGAGCAATCAGCCCCAGCATTTT
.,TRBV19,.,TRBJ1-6,CATTSRQGRSSPLHF,TGTGCCACTACCTCCAGGCAGGGGCGTAGTTCACCCCTCCACTTT
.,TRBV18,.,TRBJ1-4,CASSMGPGSTNEKLFF,TGTGCCAGCTCTATGGGGCCCGGTTCAACTAATGAAAAACTGTTTTTT
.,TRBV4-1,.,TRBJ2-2,CASSQGAGGNTGELFF,TGCGCCAGCAGCCAGGGGGCTGGGGGGAACACCGGGGAGCTGTTTTTT
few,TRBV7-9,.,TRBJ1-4,CASSPGQLEKLFF,TGTGCCAGCAGCCCCGGACAGCTCGAAAAACTGTTTTTT
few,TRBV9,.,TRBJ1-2,CASSVASARDTHGYTF,TGTGCCAGCAGCGTAGCTTCGGCGAGGGACACCCATGGCTACACCTTC
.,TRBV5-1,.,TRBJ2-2,CASSLGTSNTGELFF,TGCGCCAGCAGCTTAGGGACATCGAACACCGGGGAGCTGTTTTTT
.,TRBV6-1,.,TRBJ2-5,CASPRDTGGTQYF,TGTGCCAGCCCGAGGGACACCGGAGGGACCCAGTACTTC
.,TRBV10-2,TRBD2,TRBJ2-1,CASSLGAGGVREQFF,TGCGCCAGCTCCCTCGGGGCGGGAGGGGTAAGGGAGCAGTTCTTC
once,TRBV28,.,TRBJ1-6,CASLREHSPLHF,TGTGCCAGCCTCCGGGAGCATTCACCCCTCCACTTT
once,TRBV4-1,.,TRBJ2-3,CASSQEGTYRGTDTQYF,TGCGCCAGCAGCCAAGAGGGGACTTACCGGGGCACAGATACGCAGTATTTT
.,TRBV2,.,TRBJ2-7,CASSGDIRYEQYF,TGTGCCAGCAGTGGGGACATTCGCTACGAGCAGTACTTC
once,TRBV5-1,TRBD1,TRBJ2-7,CASSGRTGGGHEQYF,TGCGCCAGCAGTGGGCGGACAGGGGGTGGTCACGAGCAGTACTTC
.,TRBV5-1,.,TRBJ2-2,CASRQGTGELFF,TGCGCCAGCAGACAGGGCACCGGGGAGCTGTTTTTT
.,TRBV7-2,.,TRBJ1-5,CASSLAPSGANQPQHF,TGTGCCAGCAGCTTAGCCCCCTCAGGGGCGAATCAGCCCCAGCATTTT
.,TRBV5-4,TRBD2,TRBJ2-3,CASSLRRGASTDTQYF,TGTGCCAGCAGCTTGAGGCGGGGGGCTAGCACAGATACGCAGTATTTT
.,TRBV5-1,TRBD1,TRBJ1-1,CASSLDQLQGTEAFF,TGCGCCAGCAGCTTGGATCAATTACAGGGGACTGAAGCTTTCTTT
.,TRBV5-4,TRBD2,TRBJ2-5,CASSLQREQETQYF,TGTGCCAGCAGCTTGCAGCGGGAGCAGGAGACCCAGTACTTC
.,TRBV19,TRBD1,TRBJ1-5,CASRRDRGSNQPQHF,TGTGCCAGTAGGAGGGACAGGGGTTCCAATCAGCCCCAGCATTTT
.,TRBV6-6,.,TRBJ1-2,CASSYSAQDFGYTF,TGTGCCAGCAGTTACTCTGCCCAGGATTTTGGCTACACCTTC
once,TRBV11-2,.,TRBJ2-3,CASSLSLGGTQYF,TGTGCCAGCAGCTTATCGCTAGGAGGTACGCAGTATTTT
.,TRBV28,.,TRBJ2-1,CASSLLVYNEQFF,TGTGCCAGCAGTTTACTAGTCTACAATGAGCAGTTCTTC
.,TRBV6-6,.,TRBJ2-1,CASSHWTTHNEQFF,TGTGCCAGCAGTCACTGGACTACACACAATGAGCAGTTCTTC
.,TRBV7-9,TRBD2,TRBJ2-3,CASSFPLAEGTDTQYF,TGTGCCAGCAGCTTCCCACTAGCGGAGGGGACAGATACGCAGTATTTT
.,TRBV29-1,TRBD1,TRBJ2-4,CSADRGNIQYF,TGCAGCGCTGACAGGGGGAACATTCAGTACTTC
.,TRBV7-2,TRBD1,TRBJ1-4,CASSLGPTGFSTNEKLFF,TGTGCCAGCAGCTTAGGACCGACAGGGTTTTCAACTAATGAAAAACTGTTTTTT
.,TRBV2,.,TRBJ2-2,CASRTQTSNTGELFF,TGTGCCAGCAGAACGCAAACTAGCAACACCGGGGAGCTGTTTTTT
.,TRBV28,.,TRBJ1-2,CASSSGPPNYGYTF,TGTGCCAGCAGTTCAGGGCCTCCTAACTATGGCTACACCTTC
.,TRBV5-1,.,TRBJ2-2,CASSLGRPNTGELFF,TGCGCCAGCAGCTTGGGGCGGCCGAACACCGGGGAGCTGTTTTTT
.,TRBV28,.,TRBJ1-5,CASSTSGIPRPQHF,TGTGCCAGCAGCACCTCAGGGATTCCACGGCCCCAGCATTTT
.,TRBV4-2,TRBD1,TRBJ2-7,CASSQVGQGAYEQYF,TGTGCCAGCAGCCAAGTGGGGCAGGGGGCCTACGAGCAGTACTTC
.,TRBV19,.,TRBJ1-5,CASSFTSRDNQPQHF,TGTGCCAGTAGTTTTACAAGTCGGGACAATCAGCCCCAGCATTTT
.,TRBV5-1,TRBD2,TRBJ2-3,CASSPPVAGAGDTQYF,TGCGCCAGCAGTCCACCAGTAGCGGGAGCGGGCGATACGCAGTATTTT
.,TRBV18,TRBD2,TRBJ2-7,CASSPPLGLASYEQYF,TGTGCCAGCTCACCACCATTGGGACTAGCTTCTTACGAGCAGTACTTC
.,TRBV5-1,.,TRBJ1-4,CASSLGQQNEKLFF,TGCGCCAGCAGCTTGGGTCAACAGAATGAAAAACTGTTTTTT
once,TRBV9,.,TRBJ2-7,CASSPSGTAGGEQYF,TGTGCCAGCAGCCCCTCCGGGACTGCTGGTGGCGAGCAGTACTTC
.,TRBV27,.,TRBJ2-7,CASSLDRYSYEQYF,TGTGCCAGCAGTCTTGACAGGTACTCCTACGAGCAGTACTTC
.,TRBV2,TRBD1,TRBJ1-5,CASRDRVNNQPQHF,TGTGCCAGCAGGGACAGGGTGAACAATCAGCCCCAGCATTTT
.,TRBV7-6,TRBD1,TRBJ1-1,CASSSGQGAPEAFF,TGTGCCAGCAGCTCAGGACAGGGAGCGCCTGAAGCTTTCTTT
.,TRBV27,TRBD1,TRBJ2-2,CASRTGVTGELFF,TGTGCCAGCAGGACAGGGGTCACCGGGGAGCTGTTTTTT
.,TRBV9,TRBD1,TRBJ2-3,CASSVGSGGRDTQYF,TGTGCCAGCAGCGTAGGGTCAGGGGGTCGAGATACGCAGTATTTT
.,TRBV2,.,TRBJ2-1,CASSERLGGGNNEQFF,TGTGCCAGCAGTGAAAGGTTGGGGGGGGGCAACAATGAGCAGTTCTTC
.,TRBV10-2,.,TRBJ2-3,CATRTGNTDTQYF,TGCGCCACCCGGACGGGAAACACAGATACGCAGTATTTT
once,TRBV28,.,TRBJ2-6,CASGFGGAGANVLTF,TGTGCCTCAGGGTTTGGAGGGGCTGGGGCCAACGTCCTGACTTTC
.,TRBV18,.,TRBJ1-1,CASSSVGGARITEAFF,TGTGCCAGCTCATCTGTAGGGGGGGCCCGTATCACTGAAGCTTTCTTT
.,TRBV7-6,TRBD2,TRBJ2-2,CASSLAPAGVMRELFF,TGTGCCAGCAGCTTAGCACCAGCGGGGGTTATGCGGGAGCTGTTTTTT
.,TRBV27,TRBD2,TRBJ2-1,CASSLRGLTYNEQFF,TGTGCCAGCAGTTTGAGGGGACTAACCTACAATGAGCAGTTCTTC